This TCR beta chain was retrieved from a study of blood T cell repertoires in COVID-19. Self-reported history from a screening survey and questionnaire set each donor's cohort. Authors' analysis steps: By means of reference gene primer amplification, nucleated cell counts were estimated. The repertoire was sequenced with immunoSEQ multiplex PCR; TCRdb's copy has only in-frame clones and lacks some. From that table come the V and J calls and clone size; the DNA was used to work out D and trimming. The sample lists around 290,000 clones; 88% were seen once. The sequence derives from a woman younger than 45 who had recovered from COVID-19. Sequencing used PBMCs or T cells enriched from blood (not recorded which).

The chain's CDR3 is CASSLTQGPYGYTF. CDR3 in DNA: TGTGCCAGCAGCTTAACCCAGGGCCCCTATGGCTACACCTTC. The chain employs TRBV11-2 and TRBJ1-2, with D maybe TRBD1 (5 bases). Between the trimmed V and J ends, which lost 2 bases and 4 bases, there was a span of 11 bases. The CDR3 is 14 residues long. CDR1 SGHAT and CDR2 FQNNGV come from the germline V gene.